This paragraph reports one T cell receptor (beta chain). Its antigen is still unknown. The data were taken from a study of a mutant IDH1 vaccine in newly diagnosed glioma. Study context: Patients had eight vaccinations, in weeks 1, 3, 5, 7, 11, 15, 19 and 23. Initiation of the vaccine course occurred 4-6 weeks after radiotherapy alone, or alongside temozolomide cycles. Treated patients showed a male proportion of approximately 60%, a female proportion of about 38%, and a mean age of around 40 years.

This sample's time point: week 23, last vaccination. What each vaccine dose contained was 300 ug of mutant IDH1 20-mer peptide, accompanied by topical imiquimod. Astrocytomas found in donors were new, WHO grade 3 or 4, IDH1-mutant and ATRX-lost. Profiled with immunoSEQ multiplex PCR; TCRdb holds only in-frame clones, not every one. The data hold about 60,000 clones, with over 75% observed a single time. The germline CDR1 and CDR2 sequences are SQVTM and ANQGSEA. The CDR3 is made up of 12 amino acids. V was pared by 5 bases and J by 1 base, with 8 bases between. This sequence joins TRBV29-1 and TRBJ1-1; D gene uncertain. This TCR came from a man between 18 and 29 years old with glioma. The source material was PBMCs, sampled from a glioma patient whose treatment included an IDH1 peptide vaccine. The CDR3 bases are TGCAGCGTTTCCCAGCCGAACACTGAAGCTTTCTTT. This codes for CSVSQPNTEAFF.